This is a list of T cell receptor beta chains from one sample in a study of T-cell reconstitution after alpha-beta-depleted transplantation in children. MiXCR, run by TCRdb on the PCR reads, gives a single entry per CDR3 protein. The sample has about 540,000 distinct CDR3 sequences, around 17% seen once. The sample here was PBMCs from the stem cell graft donor, taken from the stem cell graft. These TCRs come from a human donor who donated a stem cell graft to a child with acute lymphoblastic leukemia. Both conserved end residues are part of each CDR3. The D gene is left open where the match is weak. Clone size is shown for a subset of rows, as once, few, many or a class of expanded clone.

>12|-|-|TRBV12-3/TRBV12-4|TRBJ2-7
CASSLLVYEQYF
TGTGCCAGCAGTTTACTCGTCTACGAGCAGTACTTC
>15|few|-|TRBV7-9|TRBJ1-1
CASSLSQGRYTEAFF
TGTGCCAGCAGCTTAAGTCAAGGCCGCTACACTGAAGCTTTCTTT
>15|-|-|TRBV12-3/TRBV12-4|TRBJ2-7
CASRTGALPGYEQYF
TGTGCCAGCCGAACAGGTGCTCTGCCGGGCTACGAGCAGTACTTC
>16|few|-|TRBV28|TRBJ2-7
CASSLGGAVGTYEQYF
TGTGCCAGCAGTTTGGGGGGGGCGGTGGGCACCTACGAGCAGTACTTC
>11|few|TRBD1|TRBV3-1|TRBJ1-2
CASSRGQGLTF
TGTGCCAGCAGCCGGGGACAGGGACTCACCTTC
>12|-|-|TRBV1|TRBJ1-1
CTSYLIGTEAFF
TGCACCAGCTACCTTATCGGCACTGAAGCTTTCTTT
>15|few|TRBD2|TRBV9|TRBJ2-2
CASSGPSGRAGELFF
TGTGCCAGCAGCGGCCCTAGCGGGAGGGCCGGGGAGCTGTTTTTT
>16|once|TRBD1|TRBV29-1|TRBJ2-2
CSVKGPGQGANGELFF
TGCAGCGTGAAAGGCCCGGGACAGGGGGCGAACGGGGAGCTGTTTTTT
>13|-|-|TRBV29-1|TRBJ2-3
CSVEFRGTDTQYF
TGCAGCGTTGAGTTTCGGGGGACAGATACGCAGTATTTT
>12|-|-|TRBV7-9|TRBJ2-5
CASRHTQETQYF
TGTGCCAGCAGACATACCCAAGAGACCCAGTACTTC
>16|-|-|TRBV3-1|TRBJ1-2
CASSQDMKGTNYGYTF
TGTGCCAGCAGCCAAGATATGAAAGGGACTAACTATGGCTACACCTTC
>15|-|-|TRBV2|TRBJ2-1
CASRDDSYLINEQFF
TGTGCCAGCAGGGATGACTCATATTTGATCAATGAGCAGTTCTTC
>13|-|TRBD2|TRBV7-9|TRBJ2-1
CAFPLAGLNEQFF
TGTGCCTTCCCGTTAGCGGGATTAAATGAGCAGTTCTTC
>16|few|-|TRBV4-1|TRBJ1-5
CASSQGAGRGGQPQHF
TGCGCCAGCAGCCAAGGGGCAGGGAGGGGCGGTCAGCCCCAGCATTTT
>14|many|TRBD1|TRBV4-2|TRBJ2-7
CASSAGTEVYEQYF
TGTGCCAGCAGCGCCGGGACAGAAGTTTACGAGCAGTACTTC
>15|-|TRBD1|TRBV5-1|TRBJ1-1
CASSSDRGRGPEAFF
TGCGCCAGCAGCTCAGACAGGGGGAGAGGCCCTGAAGCTTTCTTT
>15|-|TRBD2|TRBV20-1|TRBJ2-1
CSARDLTGGPNEQFF
TGCAGTGCTAGAGATCTTACGGGAGGGCCCAATGAGCAGTTCTTC
>15|-|-|TRBV6-5|TRBJ1-3
CASSYLGYGGNTIYF
TGTGCCAGCAGTTACCTCGGTTACGGGGGCAACACCATATATTTT
>14|few|TRBD2|TRBV12-3/TRBV12-4|TRBJ2-1
CASMFGLENNEQFF
TGTGCCAGCATGTTTGGACTAGAAAACAATGAGCAGTTCTTC
>16|-|-|TRBV7-8|TRBJ2-1
CASSLERVVSYNEQFF
TGTGCCAGCAGCTTAGAGCGGGTAGTCTCCTACAATGAGCAGTTCTTC
>15|few|TRBD1|TRBV6-5|TRBJ2-1
CASSYEGGRVNEQFF
TGTGCCAGCAGTTACGAAGGGGGCCGGGTCAATGAGCAGTTCTTC
>14|-|-|TRBV29-1|TRBJ2-1
CSVESRGTNNEQFF
TGCAGCGTTGAATCGCGGGGGACAAACAATGAGCAGTTCTTC
>13|-|TRBD1|TRBV29-1|TRBJ1-1
CSAQTGVGTEAFF
TGCAGCGCACAAACAGGGGTAGGCACTGAAGCTTTCTTT
>18|-|TRBD1|TRBV12-3/TRBV12-4|TRBJ1-2
CASSLQKKGQNANYGYTF
TGTGCCAGCAGTCTTCAAAAAAAGGGACAGAACGCTAACTATGGCTACACCTTC
>15|-|-|TRBV20-1|TRBJ2-1
CSARLPLSSYNEQFF
TGCAGTGCTAGATTACCACTAAGCTCCTACAATGAGCAGTTCTTC
>14|-|-|TRBV12-3/TRBV12-4|TRBJ2-7
CASSFGGALGEQYF
TGTGCCAGCAGTTTTGGCGGAGCCTTGGGCGAGCAGTACTTC
>13|few|-|TRBV24-1|TRBJ1-1
CATSDDSYTEAFF
TGTGCCACCAGTGACGACTCTTACACTGAAGCTTTCTTT
>18|-|-|TRBV19|TRBJ2-2
CASHGSSGVIWGTGELFF
TGTGCCAGTCATGGGTCCAGTGGTGTGATCTGGGGGACCGGGGAGCTGTTTTTT
>16|-|-|TRBV4-1|TRBJ2-7
CASSQDVRSLSYEQYF
TGCGCCAGCAGCCAAGACGTTCGCTCCCTCTCCTACGAGCAGTACTTC
>14|-|-|TRBV5-1|TRBJ2-3
CASSSRDRGDTQYF
TGCGCCAGCAGCTCCAGGGACCGGGGAGATACGCAGTATTTT
>12|few|-|TRBV12-3/TRBV12-4|TRBJ2-7
CASSSNSQRTRF
TGTGCCAGCAGTTCAAATTCCCAAAGGACGCGCTTT
>15|few|-|TRBV20-1|TRBJ2-1
CSARDPGEPYNEQFF
TGCAGTGCTAGAGATCCTGGGGAGCCCTACAATGAGCAGTTCTTC